A selection of T cell receptor beta chains follows, all from one sample in a study of vaccination and CD4 T cells after COVID-19. TCRdb reprocessed the PCR reads via MiXCR and lists one record per CDR3 protein. This table has 25,000 or so distinct CDR3 sequences, roughly 38% appearing once. Their recognized antigens are unknown. This specimen consisted of CD4+ T cells from blood, cultured in vitro, obtained about 7 months after SARS-CoV-2 vaccination. These receptors came from a human donor who had recovered from COVID-19. Each CDR3 is given with its conserved first and last residue. Fields, in order: clone size, D gene, CDR3 length, J gene, V gene, CDR3 protein, CDR3 DNA. The D gene is left open where the match is weak. Expanded clones are given a class, and other clones once, few, many or no size at all.

few,NA,15,TRBJ2-7,TRBV28,CASSLGSEGSYEQYF,TGTGCCAGCAGTTTAGGCAGTGAGGGCTCCTACGAGCAGTACTTC
few,NA,13,TRBJ2-3,TRBV7-8,CASSSPGADTQYF,TGTGCCAGCAGCTCACCTGGGGCAGATACGCAGTATTTT
NA,TRBD1,14,TRBJ1-6,TRBV6-5,CASSLGTGESPLHF,TGTGCCAGCAGTTTGGGGACAGGGGAGTCACCCCTCCACTTT
NA,NA,12,TRBJ2-7,TRBV7-9,CASSRPRGEQYF,TGTGCCAGCAGCCGACCCAGGGGAGAGCAGTACTTC
NA,NA,14,TRBJ2-3,TRBV7-3,CASSLTAWDDTQYF,TGTGCCAGCAGCTTAACCGCCTGGGACGATACGCAGTATTTT
few,NA,13,TRBJ1-2,TRBV28,CASSLRDSYGYTF,TGTGCCAGCAGTTTAAGGGATTCTTACGGCTACACCTTC
NA,NA,15,TRBJ2-5,TRBV5-1,CASSLRGTSQETQYF,TGCGCCAGCAGCTTGAGAGGGACATCCCAAGAGACCCAGTACTTC
NA,TRBD1,13,TRBJ1-5,TRBV20-1,CSAEGQGNQPQHF,TGCAGTGCTGAAGGACAGGGGAATCAGCCCCAGCATTTT
few,NA,14,TRBJ1-1,TRBV27,CASSLSGVRTEAFF,TGTGCCAGCAGTTTATCCGGGGTACGGACTGAAGCTTTCTTT
NA,NA,10,TRBJ1-1,TRBV29-1,CSGQNTEAFF,TGCAGCGGACAGAACACTGAAGCTTTCTTT
NA,NA,14,TRBJ2-5,TRBV20-1,CSARPSQFGETQYF,TGCAGTGCTAGACCCTCTCAATTCGGGGAGACCCAGTACTTC
NA,TRBD2,14,TRBJ2-5,TRBV2,CASRATGGQETQYF,TGTGCCAGCAGGGCTACGGGAGGCCAAGAGACCCAGTACTTC
few,NA,13,TRBJ2-5,TRBV19,CASSMDSPRTQYF,TGTGCCAGTAGTATGGACAGTCCCCGGACCCAGTACTTC
NA,TRBD2,13,TRBJ2-2,TRBV20-1,CSATRTSGGELFF,TGCAGTGCCACTCGAACTAGCGGCGGGGAGCTGTTTTTT
few,NA,14,TRBJ1-5,TRBV28,CASNRAGVSQPQHF,TGTGCCAGCAATCGGGCAGGGGTTAGCCAGCCCCAGCATTTT
NA,TRBD2,14,TRBJ2-7,TRBV20-1,CSAQRASGRREQYF,TGCAGTGCTCAGCGGGCTAGCGGGAGGCGCGAGCAGTACTTC
NA,NA,14,TRBJ2-2,TRBV7-2,CASSLAGITGELFF,TGTGCCAGCAGCTTAGCCGGGATCACCGGGGAGCTGTTTTTT
NA,NA,12,TRBJ2-7,TRBV7-2,CASSFGTYEQYF,TGTGCCAGCAGCTTTGGAACCTACGAGCAGTACTTC
NA,TRBD1,14,TRBJ1-2,TRBV4-1,CASSLFGTDYGYTF,TGCGCCAGCAGCTTATTCGGGACAGACTATGGCTACACCTTC
NA,TRBD1,15,TRBJ2-7,TRBV20-1,CSARPRTGEYYEQYF,TGCAGTGCTAGGCCCCGGACAGGTGAATACTACGAGCAGTACTTC
few,TRBD1,13,TRBJ2-2,TRBV24-1,CATRTGETGELFF,TGTGCCACCAGGACAGGGGAAACCGGGGAGCTGTTTTTT
NA,NA,16,TRBJ2-7,TRBV27,CASSLSPVVGSYEQYF,TGTGCCAGCAGTTTATCCCCCGTCGTCGGCTCCTACGAGCAGTACTTC
NA,TRBD2,19,TRBJ2-1,TRBV6-2/TRBV6-3,CASSPNKSRGTSIHNEQFF,TGTGCCAGCAGTCCGAACAAAAGTCGGGGGACTAGCATCCACAATGAGCAGTTCTTC
medium-sized,NA,13,TRBJ1-5,TRBV7-2,CASSATGNQPQHF,TGTGCCAGCAGCGCAACAGGGAATCAGCCCCAGCATTTT
NA,NA,13,TRBJ2-5,TRBV24-1,CATSVSGQETQYF,TGTGCCACCAGTGTAAGCGGGCAAGAGACCCAGTACTTC
NA,NA,15,TRBJ2-7,TRBV6-1,CASSGLAQASYEQYF,TGTGCCAGCAGTGGGCTAGCGCAAGCCTCCTACGAGCAGTACTTC
few,NA,12,TRBJ2-3,TRBV11-1,CASSLASDTQYF,TGTGCCAGCAGCTTAGCGTCAGATACGCAGTATTTT
few,NA,13,TRBJ2-3,TRBV27,CASSSLLSDTQYF,TGTGCCAGCAGCTCTTTGTTATCAGATACGCAGTATTTT
few,TRBD1,14,TRBJ2-5,TRBV2,CASTPIGQEETQYF,TGTGCCAGCACCCCAATAGGACAGGAAGAGACCCAGTACTTC
NA,NA,15,TRBJ2-7,TRBV5-1,CASSSPDTGTREQYF,TGCGCCAGCAGCTCCCCAGATACCGGGACCCGCGAGCAGTACTTC
NA,NA,16,TRBJ1-2,TRBV28,CASSPTGTESFRGYTF,TGTGCCAGCAGTCCGACCGGGACGGAGAGCTTTCGGGGCTACACCTTC
NA,TRBD2,13,TRBJ2-1,TRBV19,CASSTGLFNEQFF,TGTGCCAGTAGTACGGGACTATTCAATGAGCAGTTCTTC
few,NA,14,TRBJ2-3,TRBV20-1,CSARLSGNTDTQYF,TGCAGTGCTCGCCTTAGTGGAAACACAGATACGCAGTATTTT
NA,TRBD2,16,TRBJ2-5,TRBV20-1,CSASGLAGGKQETQYF,TGCAGTGCTTCCGGACTAGCGGGAGGGAAGCAAGAGACCCAGTACTTC
NA,NA,16,TRBJ2-5,TRBV7-9,CASSLAHVANQETQYF,TGTGCCAGCAGCTTAGCGCATGTGGCAAACCAAGAGACCCAGTACTTC
few,NA,13,TRBJ1-1,TRBV20-1,CSALGDTYTEAFF,TGCAGTGCTTTAGGGGACACTTACACTGAAGCTTTCTTT
few,NA,15,TRBJ1-5,TRBV19,CASSWGEFPNQPQHF,TGTGCCAGTAGCTGGGGTGAATTCCCCAATCAGCCCCAGCATTTT
few,NA,10,TRBJ2-3,TRBV20-1,CSAQRDTQYF,TGCAGTGCTCAAAGGGATACGCAGTATTTT
NA,NA,14,TRBJ2-1,TRBV7-9,CASSPQGFYNEQFF,TGTGCCAGCAGCCCTCAGGGGTTTTACAATGAGCAGTTCTTC
NA,NA,17,TRBJ2-6,TRBV6-2/TRBV6-3,CASSPRGRNSGANVLTF,TGTGCCAGCAGCCCCCGGGGACGAAACTCTGGGGCCAACGTCCTGACTTTC
NA,NA,14,TRBJ1-6,TRBV14,CASSHGRVNSPLHF,TGTGCCAGCAGCCACGGTCGGGTAAATTCACCCCTCCACTTT
NA,TRBD2,15,TRBJ2-7,TRBV4-1,CASSQSLAVTYEQYF,TGCGCCAGCAGCCAATCTCTAGCGGTTACCTACGAGCAGTACTTC
NA,NA,12,TRBJ2-7,TRBV28,CASTSDTYEQCF,TGTGCCAGCACTTCCGACACCTACGAGCAGTGCTTC
NA,NA,18,TRBJ1-5,TRBV7-3,CASSPEGGGTGNNQPQHF,TGTGCCAGCAGCCCAGAGGGGGGAGGGACGGGTAACAATCAGCCCCAGCATTTT
NA,NA,13,TRBJ1-2,TRBV24-1,CATSDLGNYGYTF,TGTGCCACCAGTGATTTAGGGAACTATGGCTACACCTTC
few,NA,14,TRBJ2-1,TRBV27,CASSLRTNVNEQFF,TGTGCCAGCAGTTTACGGACTAACGTCAATGAGCAGTTCTTC
few,TRBD2,15,TRBJ2-1,TRBV19,CASSTLAGSYNEQFF,TGTGCCAGTAGTACCCTAGCGGGGAGCTACAATGAGCAGTTCTTC
NA,NA,12,TRBJ2-7,TRBV19,CASEGEFYEQYF,TGTGCCAGTGAGGGGGAGTTCTACGAGCAGTACTTC
once,TRBD2,16,TRBJ2-3,TRBV6-5,CASSYEAGGPTDTQYF,TGTGCCAGCAGTTACGAGGCGGGAGGGCCGACAGATACGCAGTATTTT